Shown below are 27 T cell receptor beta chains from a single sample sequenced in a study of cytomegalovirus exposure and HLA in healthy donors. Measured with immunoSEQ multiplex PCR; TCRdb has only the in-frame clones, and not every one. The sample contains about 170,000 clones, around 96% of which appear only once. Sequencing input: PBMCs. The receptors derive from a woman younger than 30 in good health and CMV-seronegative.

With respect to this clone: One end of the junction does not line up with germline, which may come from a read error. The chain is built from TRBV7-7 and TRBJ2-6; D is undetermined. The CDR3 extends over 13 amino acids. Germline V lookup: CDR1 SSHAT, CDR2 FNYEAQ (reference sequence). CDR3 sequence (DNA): TGTGCTAGCAGCCGCGTCTGGGCCAACGTCCTGACTTTC. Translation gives CASSRVWANVLTF.

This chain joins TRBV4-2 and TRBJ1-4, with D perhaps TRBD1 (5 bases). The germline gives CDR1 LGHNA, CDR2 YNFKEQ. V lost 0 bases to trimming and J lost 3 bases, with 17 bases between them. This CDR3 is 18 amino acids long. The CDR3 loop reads CASSQEPKGWVANEKLFF. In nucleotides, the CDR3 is TGTGCCAGCAGCCAAGAACCGAAGGGGTGGGTAGCTAATGAAAAACTGTTTTTT.

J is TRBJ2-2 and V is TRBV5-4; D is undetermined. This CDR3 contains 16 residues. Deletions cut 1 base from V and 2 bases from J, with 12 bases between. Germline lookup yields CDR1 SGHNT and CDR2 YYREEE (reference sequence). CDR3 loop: CASSLMVARNTGELFF. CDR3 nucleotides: TGTGCCAGCAGCTTGATGGTGGCCAGAAACACCGGGGAGCTGTTTTTT.

CDR3 in DNA: TGTGCCAGCAGCTTCGGGACCGGGGAGCTGTTTTTT. Its protein product is CASSFGTGELFF. The chain combines TRBV5-4 with TRBJ2-2; D not certain. This CDR3 has 12 amino acids. The ends were cut back, 2 bases at V and 5 bases at J, with 4 bases in the middle. Germline values: CDR1 SGHNT, CDR2 YYREEE (reference sequence). Combining the CDR3 with reference TRBV5-4 and TRBJ2-2 gives the whole variable domain ETGVTQSPTHLIKTRGQQVTLRCSSQSGHNTVSWYQQALGQGPQFIFQYYREEENGRGNFPPRFSGLQFPNYSSELNVNALELDDSALYLCASSFGTGELFFGEGSRLTVL.

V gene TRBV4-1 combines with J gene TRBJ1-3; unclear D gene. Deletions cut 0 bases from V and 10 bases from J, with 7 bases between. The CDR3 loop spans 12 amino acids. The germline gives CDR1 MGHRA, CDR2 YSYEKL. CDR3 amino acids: CASSQDYFTIYF. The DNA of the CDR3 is TGCGCCAGCAGCCAAGATTACTTTACCATATATTTT.

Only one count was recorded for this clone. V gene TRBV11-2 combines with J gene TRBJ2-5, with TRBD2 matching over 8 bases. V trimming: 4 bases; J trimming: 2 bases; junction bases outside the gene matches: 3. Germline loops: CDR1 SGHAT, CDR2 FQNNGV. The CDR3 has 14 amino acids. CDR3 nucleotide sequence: TGTGCCAGCAGCTATACTAGCGGACAAGAGACCCAGTACTTC. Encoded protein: CASSYTSGQETQYF.

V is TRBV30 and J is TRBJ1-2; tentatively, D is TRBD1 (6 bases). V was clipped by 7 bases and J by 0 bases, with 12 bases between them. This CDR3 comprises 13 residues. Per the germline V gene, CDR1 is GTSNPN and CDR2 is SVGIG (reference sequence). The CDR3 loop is CASKDRTNYGYTF. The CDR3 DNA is TGTGCCTCGAAGGACAGAACTAACTATGGCTACACCTTC.

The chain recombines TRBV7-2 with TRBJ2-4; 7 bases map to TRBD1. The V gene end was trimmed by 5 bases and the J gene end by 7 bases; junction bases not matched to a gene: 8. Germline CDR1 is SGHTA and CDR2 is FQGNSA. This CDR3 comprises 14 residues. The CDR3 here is CASSLRGTVNIQYF. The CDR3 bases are TGTGCCAGCAGCCTAAGAGGGACAGTGAACATTCAGTACTTC.

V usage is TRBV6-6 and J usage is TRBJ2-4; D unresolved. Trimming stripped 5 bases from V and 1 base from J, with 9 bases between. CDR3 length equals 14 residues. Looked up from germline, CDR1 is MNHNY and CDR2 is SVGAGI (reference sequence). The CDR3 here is CASSPDLAKNIQYF. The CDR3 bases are TGTGCCAGCAGTCCTGACTTGGCCAAAAACATTCAGTACTTC.

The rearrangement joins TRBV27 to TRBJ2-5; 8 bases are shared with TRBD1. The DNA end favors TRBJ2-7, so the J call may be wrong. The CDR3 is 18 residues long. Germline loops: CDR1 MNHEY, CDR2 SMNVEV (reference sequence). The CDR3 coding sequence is TGTGCCAGCAGCCTAGCCCCCGGACAGGGCGTAAGGTCCTACGAGCAGTACTTC. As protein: CASSLAPGQGVRSYEQYF.

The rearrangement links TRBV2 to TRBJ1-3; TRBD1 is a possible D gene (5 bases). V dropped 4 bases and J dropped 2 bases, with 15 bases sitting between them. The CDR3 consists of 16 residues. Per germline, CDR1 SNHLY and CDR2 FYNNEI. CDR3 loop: CASSVLRVTAGNTIYF. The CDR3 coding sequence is TGTGCCAGCAGTGTTCTCAGGGTGACGGCTGGAAACACCATATATTTT.

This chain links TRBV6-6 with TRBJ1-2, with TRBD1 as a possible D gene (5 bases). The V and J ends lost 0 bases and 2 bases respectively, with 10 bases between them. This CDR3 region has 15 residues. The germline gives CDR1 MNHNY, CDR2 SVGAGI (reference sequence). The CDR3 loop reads CASSYSTVQNYGYTF. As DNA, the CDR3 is TGTGCCAGCAGTTACTCGACAGTCCAAAACTATGGCTACACCTTC.

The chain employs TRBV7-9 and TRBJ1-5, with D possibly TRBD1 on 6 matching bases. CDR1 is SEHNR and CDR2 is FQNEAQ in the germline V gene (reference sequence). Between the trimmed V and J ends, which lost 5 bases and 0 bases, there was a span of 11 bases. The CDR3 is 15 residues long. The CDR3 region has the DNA TGTGCCAGCAGCAACGGGACATATAGCAATCAGCCCCAGCATTTT. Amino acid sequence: CASSNGTYSNQPQHF. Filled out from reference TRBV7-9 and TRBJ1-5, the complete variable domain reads DTGVSQNPRHKITKRGQNVTFRCDPISEHNRLYWYRQTLGQGPEFLTYFQNEAQLEKSRLLSDRFSAERPKGSFSTLEIQRTEQGDSAMYLCASSNGTYSNQPQHFGDGTRLSIL.

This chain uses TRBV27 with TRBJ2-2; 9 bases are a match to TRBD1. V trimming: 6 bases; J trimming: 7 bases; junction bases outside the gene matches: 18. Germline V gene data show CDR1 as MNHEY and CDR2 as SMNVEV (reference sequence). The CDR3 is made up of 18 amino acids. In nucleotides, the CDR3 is TGTGCCAGCAGATACCAGGACAGGGGATCCCTGATGAGCGGGGAGCTGTTTTTT. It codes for CASRYQDRGSLMSGELFF.

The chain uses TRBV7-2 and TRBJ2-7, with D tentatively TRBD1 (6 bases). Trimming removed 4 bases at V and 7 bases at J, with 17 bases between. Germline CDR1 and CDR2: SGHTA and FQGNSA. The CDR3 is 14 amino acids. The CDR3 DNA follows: TGTGCCAGCAGCTCCAAGGTAGGGGGAGAAGAGCAGTACTTC. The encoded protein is CASSSKVGGEEQYF. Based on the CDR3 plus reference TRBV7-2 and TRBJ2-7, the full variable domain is GAGVSQSPSNKVTEKGKDVELRCDPISGHTALYWYRQSLGQGLEFLIYFQGNSAPDKSGLPSDRFSAERTGGSVSTLTIQRTQQEDSAVYLCASSSKVGGEEQYFGPGTRLTVT.

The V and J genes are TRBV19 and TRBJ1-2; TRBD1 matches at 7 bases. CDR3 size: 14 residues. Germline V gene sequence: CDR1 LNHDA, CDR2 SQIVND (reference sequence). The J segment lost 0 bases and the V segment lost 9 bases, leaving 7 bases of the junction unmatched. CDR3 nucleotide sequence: TGTGCCAGCCGGACAGGTCTAGCTAACTATGGCTACACCTTC. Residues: CASRTGLANYGYTF.

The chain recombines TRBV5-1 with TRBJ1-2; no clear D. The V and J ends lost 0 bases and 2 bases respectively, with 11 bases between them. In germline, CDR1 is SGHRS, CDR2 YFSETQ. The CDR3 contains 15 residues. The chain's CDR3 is CASSLVVAGNYGYTF. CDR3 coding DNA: TGCGCCAGCAGCTTGGTTGTGGCGGGGAACTATGGCTACACCTTC.

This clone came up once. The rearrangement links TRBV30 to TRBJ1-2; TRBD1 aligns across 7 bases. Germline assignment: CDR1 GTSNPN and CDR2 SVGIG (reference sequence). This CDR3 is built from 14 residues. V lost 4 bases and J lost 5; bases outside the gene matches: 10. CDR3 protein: CAWKQGPRNYGYTF. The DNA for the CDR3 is TGTGCCTGGAAACAGGGGCCGCGCAATTATGGCTACACCTTC.

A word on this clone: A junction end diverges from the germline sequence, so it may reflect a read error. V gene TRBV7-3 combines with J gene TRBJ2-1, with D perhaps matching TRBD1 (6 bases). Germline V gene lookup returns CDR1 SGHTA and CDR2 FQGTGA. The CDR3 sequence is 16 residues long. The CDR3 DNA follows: TGTGCCAGCAGCTTACTGGGGGCCGACTCCCACAATGAGCAGTTCTTC. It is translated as CASSLLGADSHNEQFF.

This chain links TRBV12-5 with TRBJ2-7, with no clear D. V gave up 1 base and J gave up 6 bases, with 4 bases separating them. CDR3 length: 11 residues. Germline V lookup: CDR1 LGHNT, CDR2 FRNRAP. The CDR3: CASGLGSEQYF. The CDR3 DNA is TGTGCTAGTGGTTTGGGCAGCGAGCAGTACTTC.

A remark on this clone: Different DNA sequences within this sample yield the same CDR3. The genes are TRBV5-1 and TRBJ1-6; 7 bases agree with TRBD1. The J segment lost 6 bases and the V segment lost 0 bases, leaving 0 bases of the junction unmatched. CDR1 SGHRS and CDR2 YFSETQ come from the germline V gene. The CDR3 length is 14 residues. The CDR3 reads CASSLDRGNSPLHF. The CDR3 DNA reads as TGCGCCAGCAGCTTGGACAGGGGTAATTCACCCCTCCACTTT.

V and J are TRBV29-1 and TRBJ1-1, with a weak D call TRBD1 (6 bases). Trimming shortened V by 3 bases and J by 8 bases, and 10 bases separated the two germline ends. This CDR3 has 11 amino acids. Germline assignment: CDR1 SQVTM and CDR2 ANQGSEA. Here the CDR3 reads CSVDDGTEAFF. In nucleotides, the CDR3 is TGCAGCGTTGATGACGGGACAGAAGCTTTCTTT.

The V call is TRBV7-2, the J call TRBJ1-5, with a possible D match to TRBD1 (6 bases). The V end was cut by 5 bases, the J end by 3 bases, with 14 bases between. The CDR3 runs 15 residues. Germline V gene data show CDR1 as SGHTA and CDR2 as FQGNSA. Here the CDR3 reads CASSLGQTHNQPQHF. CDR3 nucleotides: TGTGCCAGCAGCCTGGGACAAACGCACAATCAGCCCCAGCATTTT.

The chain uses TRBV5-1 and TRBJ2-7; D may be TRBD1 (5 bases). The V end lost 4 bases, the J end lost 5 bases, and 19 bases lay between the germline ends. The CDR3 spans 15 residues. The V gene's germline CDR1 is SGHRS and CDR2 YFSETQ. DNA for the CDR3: TGCGCCAGCAGCGCTAAGGGGTTCGGTTTGGACGAGCAGTACTTC. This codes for CASSAKGFGLDEQYF.

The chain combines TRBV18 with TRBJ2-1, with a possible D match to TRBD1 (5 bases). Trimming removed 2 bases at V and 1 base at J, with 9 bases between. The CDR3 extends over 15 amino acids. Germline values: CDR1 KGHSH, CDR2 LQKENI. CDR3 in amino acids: CASSPFQGSYNEQFF. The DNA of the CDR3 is TGTGCCAGCTCACCATTCCAGGGTTCCTACAATGAGCAGTTCTTC.

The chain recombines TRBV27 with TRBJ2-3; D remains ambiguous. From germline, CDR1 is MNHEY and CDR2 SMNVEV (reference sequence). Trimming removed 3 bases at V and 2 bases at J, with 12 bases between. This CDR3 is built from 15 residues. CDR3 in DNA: TGTGCCAGCAGTTTTTCCAGACTTCCCACAGATACGCAGTATTTT. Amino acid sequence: CASSFSRLPTDTQYF.

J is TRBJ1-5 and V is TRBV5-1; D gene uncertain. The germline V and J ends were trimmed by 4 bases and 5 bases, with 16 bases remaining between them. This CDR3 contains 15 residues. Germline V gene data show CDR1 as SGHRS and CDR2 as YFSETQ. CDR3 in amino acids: CASSPGPETYQPQHF. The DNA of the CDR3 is TGCGCCAGCAGCCCCGGCCCCGAGACTTATCAGCCCCAGCATTTT.